The clone carrying this T cell receptor (beta chain) was seen repeatedly, ten times or more. Its specificity is unknown. This sample's time point: persistent/refractory GD, antithyroid drugs over 5 years with positive TRAb. With RNA extracted from PBMCs as input, the TCR library was made. Each of the patients was recruited from an endocrinology department situated in Xi'an, China. CDR3 length: 15 residues. Germline CDR1 is MNHEY and CDR2 is SMNVEV (reference sequence). The V segment lost 6 bases and the J segment 2 bases; nucleotides outside the gene matches: 6. This entry comes from a study of regulatory T cells in long-lasting Graves disease. General study findings and limits: TRBV28 was favored in persistent disease, as were TRBJ1-2 and TRBJ2-5.

For TCR beta, libraries came from iRepertoire HTBI primers and Arm-PCR of CDR3 regions. Authors' processing steps: Identification of gene segments yielded approximately 62 TRBV and about 14 TRBJ across samples. TCRdb fed the multiplex PCR reads into MiXCR, producing one record per CDR3 protein. TCRdb's processing, not the study's, gives the V and J calls here. The sample includes about 460,000 distinct CDR3 sequences, roughly 23% of them seen just once. Sequencing was performed on peripheral blood mononuclear cells (PBMCs), taken when the disease was refractory, from a patient treated with antithyroid drugs. The TCR comes from a female donor with Graves disease. The chain carries TRBV27 and TRBJ1-5, with 8 bases fitting TRBD1. CDR3 sequence: CASRIAGGRNQPQHF. CDR3 bases: TGTGCCAGCAGGATAGCAGGGGGCCGCAATCAGCCCCAGCATTTT.